This TCR beta chain was found in a study of cytomegalovirus exposure and HLA in healthy donors. Looking at the study overall: There were approximately 400 genotyped donors. Of these, about 80% fell in the genetic ancestry cluster associated with self-reported Caucasian donors.

60 Vbeta and 13 Jbeta primers were used in PCR. Method: immunoSEQ multiplex PCR; TCRdb's copy keeps in-frame clones and lacks some. The top ten clones hold roughly 0.63% of a sample with over 85,000 clones, roughly four fifths of them seen once. Sequences were obtained from PBMCs. The sequence was obtained from a man aged 25 to 45 in good health and CMV-seronegative.

The CDR3 bases are TGTGCCAGCAGCTTATATTACGAGCAGTACTTC. This codes for CASSLYYEQYF. The gene calls are TRBV11-1 and TRBJ2-7; D uncertain. This CDR3 is built from 11 residues. V gave up 2 bases and J gave up 4 bases, with 3 bases separating them. CDR1 SGHAT and CDR2 FQDESV come from the germline V gene (reference sequence).